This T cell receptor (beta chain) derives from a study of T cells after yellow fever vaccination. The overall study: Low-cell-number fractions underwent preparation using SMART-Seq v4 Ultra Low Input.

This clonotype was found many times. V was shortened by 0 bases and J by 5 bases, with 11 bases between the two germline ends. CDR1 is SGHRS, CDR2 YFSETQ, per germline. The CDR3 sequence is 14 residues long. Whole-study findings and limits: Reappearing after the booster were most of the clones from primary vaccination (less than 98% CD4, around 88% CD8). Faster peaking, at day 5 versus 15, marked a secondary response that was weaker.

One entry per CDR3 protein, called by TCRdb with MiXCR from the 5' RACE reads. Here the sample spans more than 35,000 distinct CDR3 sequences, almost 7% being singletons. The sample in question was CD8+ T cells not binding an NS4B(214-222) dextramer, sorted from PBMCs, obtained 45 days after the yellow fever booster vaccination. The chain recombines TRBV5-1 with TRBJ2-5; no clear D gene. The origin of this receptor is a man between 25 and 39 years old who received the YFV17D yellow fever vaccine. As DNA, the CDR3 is TGCGCCAGCAGCTTGGACAGTACAGCGGAGACCCAGTACTTC. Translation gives CASSLDSTAETQYF. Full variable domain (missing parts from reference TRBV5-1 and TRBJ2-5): KAGVTQTPRYLIKTRGQQVTLSCSPISGHRSVSWYQQTPGQGLQFLFEYFSETQRNKGNFPGRFSGRQFSNSRSEMNVSTLELGDSALYLCASSLDSTAETQYFGPGTRLLVL.